This T cell receptor beta chain is from a study of blood T cell dynamics during melanoma immunotherapy. Produced via immunoSEQ multiplex PCR; TCRdb's table is partial and in-frame only. The sample contains approximately 6,900 clones, approximately 83% of which appear only once. Time point specified: pre-treatment baseline. The CDR3 spans 15 residues. Germline lookup yields CDR1 MGHRA and CDR2 YSYEKL. The germline V and J ends were trimmed by 1 base and 1 base, with 10 bases remaining between them. The sample consisted of blood, taken from a patient treated with checkpoint blockade. J is TRBJ1-1 and V is TRBV4-1; D not certain. The clonotype comes from a human donor with melanoma. The CDR3 spells CASSQGSPRNTEAFF. The CDR3 region has the DNA TGCGCCAGCAGCCAAGGGTCTCCGAGGAACACTGAAGCTTTCTTT.